The rows below give T cell receptor beta chains drawn from one sample of a study of shared clonotypes between healthy human individuals. The repertoire was sequenced with immunoSEQ multiplex PCR; TCRdb's copy has only in-frame clones and lacks some. The sample comprises roughly 2 million clones, about 95% of which are singletons, and 1% to 1.3% rests with the top ten. Sequenced input: naive CD8+ T cells sorted from blood. The receptors were gathered from a man aged 18 to 29 in good health. Each CDR3 is given with its conserved first and last residue. Each record gives: clone size, J gene, V gene, D gene, CDR3 DNA, CDR3 protein. The D gene is left open where the match is weak. Rows give clone size only sometimes, using once, few, many, or a class for an expanded clone.

abundance: NA
j_gene: TRBJ2-7
v_gene: TRBV14
d_gene: NA
CDR3nt: TGTGCCAGCGTGGCCCCCTACGAGCAGTACTTC
CDR3aa: CASVAPYEQYF

abundance: once
j_gene: TRBJ2-3
v_gene: TRBV9
d_gene: TRBD2
CDR3nt: TGTGCCAGCAGCGAGGGACTATTCAGCACAGATACGCAGTATTTT
CDR3aa: CASSEGLFSTDTQYF

abundance: NA
j_gene: TRBJ2-2
v_gene: TRBV29-1
d_gene: NA
CDR3nt: TGCAGCGTTGCGGTGAAGCCGGCGAACACCGGGGAGCTGTTTTTT
CDR3aa: CSVAVKPANTGELFF

abundance: NA
j_gene: TRBJ2-1
v_gene: TRBV5-6
d_gene: TRBD2
CDR3nt: TGTGCCAGCAGCCCGACTAGCGGGGCGTACAATGAGCAGTTCTTC
CDR3aa: CASSPTSGAYNEQFF

abundance: NA
j_gene: TRBJ2-7
v_gene: TRBV2
d_gene: TRBD1
CDR3nt: TGTGCCAGCAGTGACCTTATCAGGGGGTCCTACGAGCAGTACTTC
CDR3aa: CASSDLIRGSYEQYF

abundance: NA
j_gene: TRBJ2-7
v_gene: TRBV4-1
d_gene: NA
CDR3nt: TGCGCCAGCAGCCAAACGGACGGAAACTACGAGCAGTACTTC
CDR3aa: CASSQTDGNYEQYF

abundance: NA
j_gene: TRBJ2-2
v_gene: TRBV11-2
d_gene: NA
CDR3nt: TGTGCCAGCAGCTGGGTGGGGGAGCTGTTTTTT
CDR3aa: CASSWVGELFF

abundance: NA
j_gene: TRBJ1-2
v_gene: TRBV4-3
d_gene: TRBD1
CDR3nt: TGCGCCAGCAGCCTGGGACAGAACTATGGCTACACCTTC
CDR3aa: CASSLGQNYGYTF

abundance: NA
j_gene: TRBJ2-1
v_gene: TRBV13
d_gene: NA
CDR3nt: TGTGCCTCGGGCCATGAGCAGTTCTTC
CDR3aa: CASGHEQFF

abundance: NA
j_gene: TRBJ2-7
v_gene: TRBV5-4
d_gene: NA
CDR3nt: TGTGCCAGCAGCTTGGTGGGTGGGACCTACGAGCAGTACTTC
CDR3aa: CASSLVGGTYEQYF

abundance: NA
j_gene: TRBJ1-2
v_gene: TRBV25-1
d_gene: NA
CDR3nt: TGTGCCAGCAGTGAATCGGGAGGGGAACCTGGCTACACCTTC
CDR3aa: CASSESGGEPGYTF

abundance: NA
j_gene: TRBJ1-2
v_gene: TRBV6-6
d_gene: TRBD1
CDR3nt: TGTGCCAGCTGTTACCAGGGGGCAGAGTATGGCTACACCTTC
CDR3aa: CASCYQGAEYGYTF

abundance: NA
j_gene: TRBJ2-1
v_gene: TRBV5-6
d_gene: NA
CDR3nt: TGTGCCAGCAGCTCCGGACTGGGACCTGAGCAGTTCTTC
CDR3aa: CASSSGLGPEQFF

abundance: NA
j_gene: TRBJ2-3
v_gene: TRBV2
d_gene: TRBD2
CDR3nt: TGTGCCAGCAGGTCCACTAGCGGGTACATTACAGATACGCAGTATTTT
CDR3aa: CASRSTSGYITDTQYF

abundance: NA
j_gene: TRBJ1-2
v_gene: TRBV15
d_gene: NA
CDR3nt: TGTGCCACCAGCGGCAGGGAAAACCGGTATGGCTACACCTTC
CDR3aa: CATSGRENRYGYTF

abundance: NA
j_gene: TRBJ1-2
v_gene: TRBV5-1
d_gene: NA
CDR3nt: TGCGCCAGCAGCTTTAATGAGGGAGGCTATGGCTACACCTTC
CDR3aa: CASSFNEGGYGYTF

abundance: once
j_gene: TRBJ2-3
v_gene: TRBV9
d_gene: NA
CDR3nt: TGTGCCAGCAGCGTAGGGGGTACCGGAGATACGCAGTATTTT
CDR3aa: CASSVGGTGDTQYF

abundance: NA
j_gene: TRBJ2-5
v_gene: TRBV7-9
d_gene: TRBD2
CDR3nt: TGTGCCAGCAGCCCCAGGGGACTAGCGGAGGCCCAAACCGGGGAGACCCAGTACTTC
CDR3aa: CASSPRGLAEAQTGETQYF

abundance: NA
j_gene: TRBJ2-1
v_gene: TRBV29-1
d_gene: NA
CDR3nt: TGCAGCGTTTGGGAGGGGACAGCCTACAATGAGCAGTTCTTC
CDR3aa: CSVWEGTAYNEQFF

abundance: NA
j_gene: TRBJ2-1
v_gene: TRBV6-1
d_gene: TRBD2
CDR3nt: TGTGCCAGCACGGGGGGAGGGCCGTACAATGAGCAGTTCTTC
CDR3aa: CASTGGGPYNEQFF

abundance: NA
j_gene: TRBJ2-1
v_gene: TRBV28
d_gene: NA
CDR3nt: TGTGCCAGCAGCGGCGGGGTATACAATGAGCAGTTCTTC
CDR3aa: CASSGGVYNEQFF

abundance: once
j_gene: TRBJ2-2
v_gene: TRBV6-5
d_gene: TRBD1
CDR3nt: TGTGCCAGCAGTGACAGGGGGCACACCGGGGAGCTGTTTTTT
CDR3aa: CASSDRGHTGELFF

abundance: NA
j_gene: TRBJ2-3
v_gene: TRBV6-1
d_gene: TRBD2
CDR3nt: TGTGCCAGCAGTGAAGCCGGGCTAGCGGGGGTGATCACAGATACGCAGTATTTT
CDR3aa: CASSEAGLAGVITDTQYF

abundance: NA
j_gene: TRBJ2-2
v_gene: TRBV11-2
d_gene: NA
CDR3nt: TGTGCCAGCAGCTTAAGTGGAGAGAACACCGGGGAGCTGTTTTTT
CDR3aa: CASSLSGENTGELFF

abundance: NA
j_gene: TRBJ2-3
v_gene: TRBV2
d_gene: TRBD2
CDR3nt: TGTGCCAGCAGGTGGGACTACAACACAGATACGCAGTATTTT
CDR3aa: CASRWDYNTDTQYF

abundance: NA
j_gene: TRBJ1-5
v_gene: TRBV7-9
d_gene: NA
CDR3nt: TGTGCCAGCAGCTTATGGGTAGATCAGCCCCAGCATTTT
CDR3aa: CASSLWVDQPQHF

abundance: few
j_gene: TRBJ2-2
v_gene: TRBV6-6
d_gene: NA
CDR3nt: TGTGCCAGCAGACCAGCAGGCGGGGAGCTGTTTTTT
CDR3aa: CASRPAGGELFF

abundance: NA
j_gene: TRBJ2-3
v_gene: TRBV29-1
d_gene: TRBD1
CDR3nt: TGCAGCGTTGAGCTGGCAGGGGGTAGGACAGATACGCAGTATTTT
CDR3aa: CSVELAGGRTDTQYF

abundance: NA
j_gene: TRBJ2-5
v_gene: TRBV4-1
d_gene: TRBD2
CDR3nt: TGCGCCAGCAGCCCCGGGCGGGTACTAGCGGGAGACGAGACCCAGTACTTC
CDR3aa: CASSPGRVLAGDETQYF